The sequence of this TCR beta chain was determined in a study of blood T cells in healthy people across ages. Study background: In model experiments, template switching was able to capture about one barcoded beta molecule for every two T cells that were present.

Study outcomes and limitations: Both naive CD4+ cell counts and diversity were greater in long-lived donors than in aged donors. No one knew whether donors had CMV, which possibly confounded expanded clonotype changes.

With each sample, at least 6 micrograms of total RNA were extracted. Regarding this clonotype: The antigen is undetermined.

The germline V gene has CDR1 SNHLY and CDR2 FYNNEI. The V and J ends lost 6 bases and 0 bases, in that order; junction bases with no gene match: 3. The CDR3 spans 16 residues. Combining a sample-barcoded 5' primer with a J-beta primer mix, a second PCR ran for roughly 7 to 12 cycles. A single record per CDR3 protein comes from TCRdb applying MiXCR to the 5' RACE reads. Of about 720,000 distinct CDR3 sequences in the sample, 20% to 25% were seen once. The chain couples TRBV2 to TRBJ2-3, with TRBD2 matching over 13 bases. This sequence originates from a man between 70 and 80 years old in good health. Sequencing input: blood. CDR3 region: CASRAGLAGSTDTQYF. The CDR3 region has the DNA TGTGCCAGCAGGGCGGGACTAGCGGGGAGCACAGATACGCAGTATTTT. Based on the CDR3 plus reference TRBV2 and TRBJ2-3, the full variable domain is EPEVTQTPSHQVTQMGQEVILRCVPISNHLYFYWYRQILGQKVEFLVSFYNNEISEKSEIFDDQFSVERPDGSNFTLKIRSTKLEDSAMYFCASRAGLAGSTDTQYFGPGTRLTVL.